In this sample, the clone carrying this T cell receptor (beta chain) turned up once. Its antigen is still unknown. The germline V gene has CDR1 MDHEN and CDR2 SYDVKM. This CDR3 is built from 16 residues. V was pared by 4 bases and J by 1 base, with 15 bases between. This specimen comes from a study of shared clonotypes between healthy human individuals. Data came from immunoSEQ multiplex PCR; TCRdb stores just in-frame clones and leaves some out. Among approximately 1.1 million clones listed, 75% to 85% were seen once. General study points: Clonotypes shared by all four donors outscored non-shared clonotypes in generation probability.

The V gene is TRBV28, the J gene TRBJ2-3; D is unresolved. The receptor was derived from a man younger than 35 in good health. Some clones in this sample may be carry-over from other donors' samples. Sequenced: memory CD4+ T cells from PBMCs. Subset here: CD45RA-negative fraction. CDR3: CASSSGRSPGTDTQYF. DNA for the CDR3: TGTGCCAGCAGTTCGGGTAGGAGCCCGGGCACAGATACGCAGTATTTT.